A single sample gave rise to the 26 T cell receptor beta chains below, sequenced in a study of cytomegalovirus exposure and HLA in healthy donors. 60 Vbeta and 13 Jbeta primers were used in PCR. The repertoire was sequenced with immunoSEQ multiplex PCR; TCRdb's copy has only in-frame clones and lacks some. The table records roughly 110,000 clones, around 77% of them present only once. The sample consisted of PBMCs. The receptors derive from a man younger than 30 in good health and CMV-seronegative.

This clone has just one count. V gene TRBV6-6 combines with J gene TRBJ2-2; D possibly corresponds to TRBD2 (5 bases). The CDR3 is 14 amino acids. Looked up from germline, CDR1 is MNHNY and CDR2 is SVGAGI (reference sequence). Trimming left V 6 bases short and J 1 base short, with 9 bases between. CDR3 loop: CASRTLGNTGELFF. The CDR3 bases are TGTGCCAGCAGGACACTAGGGAACACCGGGGAGCTGTTTTTT.

The chain joins TRBV5-6 to TRBJ2-1, with a tentative D call TRBD2 (6 bases). From germline, CDR1 is SGHDT and CDR2 YYEEEE. Trimming pared 0 bases from V and 15 bases from J, leaving 13 bases between. CDR3 length: 12 amino acids. CDR3 nucleotide sequence: TGTGCCAGCAGCTTGGCGGGGAGGTCTGGGTTCTTC. It is translated as CASSLAGRSGFF.

This chain's CDR3 is CASSWEGLSGNTIYF. The DNA of the CDR3 is TGTGCCAGCAGTTGGGAGGGCCTCTCTGGAAACACCATATATTTT. The chain employs TRBV28 and TRBJ1-3; D not certain. The V gene lost 4 bases and the J gene lost 0 bases, with 10 bases spanning the gap. The germline CDR1 and CDR2 sequences are MDHEN and SYDVKM. The CDR3 is 15 residues long.

The chain has TRBV11-2 and TRBJ1-2, with a tentative D call TRBD1 (5 bases). The CDR3 spans 14 residues. Deletions cut 1 base from V and 8 bases from J, with 14 bases between. The germline V gene encodes CDR1 SGHAT and CDR2 FQNNGV. For the CDR3, the DNA is TGTGCCAGCAGCTTAGGCAGGGCGGATTTAGGCTACACCTTC. Protein sequence: CASSLGRADLGYTF. Based on the CDR3 plus reference TRBV11-2 and TRBJ1-2, the full variable domain is EAGVAQSPRYKIIEKRQSVAFWCNPISGHATLYWYQQILGQGPKLLIQFQNNGVVDDSQLPKDRFSAERLKGVDSTLKIQPAKLEDSAVYLCASSLGRADLGYTFGSGTRLTVV.

The V gene is TRBV10-3, the J gene TRBJ2-1; 9 bases line up with TRBD1. Unmatched junction bases numbered 8, after V lost 8 bases and J lost 6 bases. CDR3 length: 14 residues. CDR1 ENHRY and CDR2 SYGVKD come from the germline V gene. CDR3 coding DNA: TGTGCCATCGGAGATGGGACAGGGTCCAATGAGCAGTTCTTC. Its protein product is CAIGDGTGSNEQFF.

This chain connects TRBV27 to TRBJ1-6, with 7 bases that match TRBD1. Trimming cost V 4 bases and J 6 bases; bases outside gene matches: 6. The CDR3 length is 15 residues. CDR1 is MNHEY and CDR2 is SMNVEV in the germline V gene (reference sequence). CDR3: CASSSSGTANSPLHF. The DNA for the CDR3 is TGTGCCAGCAGTTCATCCGGGACAGCTAATTCACCCCTCCACTTT.

The chain carries TRBV6-5 and TRBJ2-7; the match to TRBD2 covers 11 bases. The CDR3 length is 14 residues. Looked up from germline, CDR1 is MNHEY and CDR2 is SVGAGI. V lost 4 bases, J lost 2 bases, and 1 base stayed unmatched. CDR3 DNA: TGTGCCAGCAGTTTTAGCGGGGGGGCCTACGAGCAGTACTTC. The encoded protein is CASSFSGGAYEQYF.

The chain has TRBV7-9 and TRBJ2-5; 12 bases line up with TRBD1. From germline, CDR1 is SEHNR and CDR2 FQNEAQ (reference sequence). J was trimmed by 5 bases and V by 5 bases; bases with no gene match: 12. This CDR3 has 17 amino acids. This chain's CDR3 is CASSTTGTGGAGETQYF. As DNA, the CDR3 is TGTGCCAGCAGCACAACCGGGACAGGGGGCGCGGGCGAGACCCAGTACTTC.

The genes are TRBV20-1 and TRBJ1-3; D may be TRBD1 (6 bases). CDR1 and CDR2 from the germline V gene are DFQATT and SNEGSKA (reference sequence). This CDR3 has 11 amino acids. V lost 6 bases to trimming and J lost 7 bases, with 10 bases between them. CDR3 residues: CSANRGNTIYF. The CDR3, as DNA: TGCAGTGCGAATAGGGGGAACACCATATATTTT.

The V call is TRBV6-6, the J call TRBJ1-5; perhaps TRBD1 as D (6 bases). Germline V gene sequence: CDR1 MNHNY, CDR2 SVGAGI (reference sequence). CDR3 length: 13 amino acids. V lost 6 bases and J lost 3, with 9 bases in between. In DNA, the CDR3 is TGTGCCAGCAGCGACAGGCTCAATCAGCCCCAGCATTTT. This encodes CASSDRLNQPQHF.

The chain uses TRBV10-2 and TRBJ2-7, with TRBD1 as a possible D gene (6 bases). CDR3 length equals 13 residues. The germline V gene has CDR1 WSHSY and CDR2 SAAADI. V was clipped by 6 bases and J by 3 bases, with 12 bases between them. CDR3 loop: CASRLTGSYEQYF. DNA for the CDR3: TGCGCCAGCAGGCTAACAGGGAGCTACGAGCAGTACTTC.

The chain links TRBV27 to TRBJ1-1; D might be TRBD1 (6 bases). V dropped 5 bases and J dropped 1 base, with 14 bases sitting between them. The CDR3 totals 15 residues. Germline V gene data show CDR1 as MNHEY and CDR2 as SMNVEV (reference sequence). CDR3 coding DNA: TGTGCCAGCAGTGTAGGGGGAATGGGGAACACTGAAGCTTTCTTT. Its translation: CASSVGGMGNTEAFF.

The genes are TRBV25-1 and TRBJ2-3, with 10 bases matching TRBD2. In germline, CDR1 is MGHDK, CDR2 SYGVNS. V shed 1 base and J 9 bases; nucleotides not matched to a gene: 7. The CDR3 is 15 amino acids. The CDR3 DNA reads as TGTGCCAGCAGTGAATCCAGCCTAGCGGGGGACACGCAGTATTTT. This gives the protein CASSESSLAGDTQYF.

This clone was counted between two and nine times. V and J are TRBV7-6 and TRBJ1-1; D gene ambiguous. Germline-derived CDR1 and CDR2 are SGHVS and FNYEAQ. The CDR3 has 12 residues. With 5 bases removed from V and 4 bases from J, the gap between germline ends came to 8 bases. CDR3 coding DNA: TGTGCCAGCAGCCCCGCAGTCACTGAAGCTTTCTTT. This gives the protein CASSPAVTEAFF.

The chain couples TRBV5-4 to TRBJ2-3; TRBD2 matches 12 bases. V lost 2 bases to trimming and J lost 4 bases; unmatched junction nucleotides: 5. This CDR3 contains 16 residues. Germline V gives CDR1 SGHNT, CDR2 YYREEE (reference sequence). CDR3 coding DNA: TGTGCCAGCAGCTTTCTAGCGGGGGGGCCTCCAGATACGCAGTATTTT. It encodes CASSFLAGGPPDTQYF.

The genes are TRBV15 and TRBJ2-1, with 8 positions matching TRBD1. Germline lookup yields CDR1 LNHNV and CDR2 YYDKDF (reference sequence). V trimming: 5 bases; J trimming: 2 bases; junction bases outside the gene matches: 8. The CDR3 spans 16 residues. The CDR3 region has the DNA TGTGCCACCAGCTCCCGAGAGACAGGGGCCTACAATGAGCAGTTCTTC. Encoded protein: CATSSRETGAYNEQFF.

Only one count was recorded for this clone. The chain carries TRBV6-4 and TRBJ2-7; 9 positions match TRBD1. This CDR3 has 14 amino acids. Unmatched junction bases numbered 10, after V lost 6 bases and J lost 7 bases. In germline, CDR1 is MRHNA, CDR2 SNTAGT. This CDR3 reads CASRGGQGAGEQYF. CDR3 coding DNA: TGTGCCAGCAGGGGGGGACAGGGAGCCGGGGAGCAGTACTTC.

The CDR3 bases are TGTGCCAGCAGCTTGCACGGGGGGGCCCCCGGGGAGCTGTTTTTT. It codes for CASSLHGGAPGELFF. V usage is TRBV5-5 and J usage is TRBJ2-2, with 8 bases fitting TRBD2. The CDR3 length is 15 residues. CDR1 is SGHKS, CDR2 YYEKEE, per germline (reference sequence). The junction had 5 bases not matched to a gene; V was cut back by 1 base and J by 6 bases.

This clone was found a few times. The CDR3 nucleotides are TGCAGCGTTAAGACAGGGAACAATCAGCCCCAGCATTTT. This codes for CSVKTGNNQPQHF. The V gene is TRBV29-1, the J gene TRBJ1-5, with TRBD1 matching 7 bases. CDR3 length: 13 amino acids. Germline assignment: CDR1 SQVTM and CDR2 ANQGSEA. Unmatched junction bases numbered 4, after V lost 5 bases and J lost 3 bases.

The gene calls are TRBV9 and TRBJ2-1; maybe TRBD2 (5 bases). The CDR3 runs 15 residues. V lost 3 bases, J lost 4 bases, and 14 bases lay in between. CDR1 is SGDLS and CDR2 is YYNGEE in the germline V gene. CDR3 bases: TGTGCCAGCAGCGCCCAAGAGGGCCAGTACAATGAGCAGTTCTTC. Its translation is CASSAQEGQYNEQFF.

The chain recombines TRBV7-6 with TRBJ1-3; D is possibly TRBD1 (6 bases). Trimming took 5 bases from V and 0 from J, leaving 14 bases between them. Germline-derived CDR1 and CDR2 are SGHVS and FNYEAQ. CDR3 length equals 16 residues. In DNA form, the CDR3 reads TGTGCCAGCAGCCTTACTAGGGGGAGCTCTGGAAACACCATATATTTT. Translated: CASSLTRGSSGNTIYF. The full variable domain, completed using reference TRBV7-6 and TRBJ1-3, is GAGVSQSPRYKVTKRGQDVALRCDPISGHVSLYWYRQALGQGPEFLTYFNYEAQQDKSGLPNDRFSAERPEGSISTLTIQRTEQRDSAMYRCASSLTRGSSGNTIYFGEGSWLTVV.

This clone was seen a handful of times. The rearrangement uses TRBV25-1 and TRBJ2-2; D might be TRBD2 (6 bases). The CDR3 runs to 15 residues. Trimming stripped 3 bases from V and 5 bases from J, with 13 bases between. The germline V gene encodes CDR1 MGHDK and CDR2 SYGVNS. The CDR3 DNA is TGTGCCAGCAGTGACTCCCAGGAGGGGACCGGGGAGCTGTTTTTT. It yields the protein CASSDSQEGTGELFF.

J is TRBJ2-3 and V is TRBV25-1, with 9 bases aligning to TRBD2. CDR1 is MGHDK and CDR2 is SYGVNS in the germline V gene. The CDR3 is made up of 16 amino acids. The V segment lost 5 bases and the J segment 5 bases; nucleotides outside the gene matches: 11. This CDR3 is CASSSPKRGAVDTQYF. The CDR3, as DNA: TGTGCCAGCAGTAGCCCAAAGCGGGGGGCCGTAGATACGCAGTATTTT.

The chain is built from TRBV7-3 and TRBJ2-2, with 9 positions matching TRBD1. V shed 2 bases, J shed 4 bases, and the junction held 11 bases outside the gene matches. Germline V lookup: CDR1 SGHTA, CDR2 FQGTGA. CDR3 size: 18 residues. CDR3 in amino acids: CASSLSGSDRGVTGELFF. As DNA, the CDR3 is TGTGCCAGCAGCTTATCCGGCTCCGACAGGGGGGTCACCGGGGAGCTGTTTTTT.

The chain employs TRBV7-2 and TRBJ2-7, with TRBD2 matching 9 bases. Germline loops: CDR1 SGHTA, CDR2 FQGNSA. This CDR3 is built from 15 residues. V lost 1 base and J lost 2; bases outside the gene matches: 3. CDR3 region: CASSLGASGAYEQYF. The CDR3 bases are TGTGCCAGCAGCTTAGGGGCTAGCGGGGCCTACGAGCAGTACTTC.

The chain uses TRBV5-1 and TRBJ1-2; 10 bases fit TRBD1. The V and J ends lost 2 bases and 10 bases, in that order; junction bases with no gene match: 5. The CDR3 extends over 13 amino acids. The germline V gene encodes CDR1 SGHRS and CDR2 YFSETQ. CDR3 amino acids: CASSFGTGAYYTF. CDR3 bases: TGCGCCAGCAGCTTCGGGACAGGGGCCTACTACACCTTC.